Listed below are T cell receptor beta chains from one sample, sequenced in a study of cytomegalovirus exposure and HLA in healthy donors. Only in-frame clones appear in the TCRdb table, and some are missing; sequencing was by immunoSEQ multiplex PCR. The sample gives 110,000 or so clones, 70% to 90% of which show up once; about 1.8% is in the top ten. The sample consisted of PBMCs. The receptors were sampled from a man aged 35-49 years in good health and CMV-seronegative. Each CDR3 is given with its conserved first and last residue. A D gene is named only where the DNA matches it firmly. Only some rows state a clone size, as once, few, many or a class for expanded clones.

TRBJ2-5	TRBV30	-	-	TGTGCCTGGAGTGTACGAGTTCGAGAGACCCAGTACTTC	CAWSVRVRETQYF
TRBJ2-5	TRBV7-8	-	TRBD2	TGTGCCAGCAGCTTGACGACTAGCGGGGGGCAAGAGACCCAGTACTTC	CASSLTTSGGQETQYF
TRBJ1-1	TRBV7-2	-	TRBD1	TGTGCCAGCAGCTTGGGCAGGGGGCTGGGTGAAGCTTTCTTT	CASSLGRGLGEAFF
TRBJ1-1	TRBV15	-	TRBD1	TGTGCCACCACTCCGGGACAGGGAGGACCGATGAACACTGAAGCTTTCTTT	CATTPGQGGPMNTEAFF
TRBJ2-2	TRBV9	few	TRBD1	TGTGCCAGCAGCTCCCGGACAGGGTATAACACCGGGGAGCTGTTTTTT	CASSSRTGYNTGELFF
TRBJ2-1	TRBV29-1	-	-	TGCAGCTCTGGAGGGAATGAGCAGTTCTTC	CSSGGNEQFF
TRBJ2-1	TRBV2	few	-	TGTGCCAGCAGCCGCCAGGGGAGCAATGAGCAGTTCTTC	CASSRQGSNEQFF
TRBJ2-7	TRBV28	medium-sized	-	TGTGCCAGCAGTTCTGCCTACGAGCAGTACTTC	CASSSAYEQYF
TRBJ1-5	TRBV5-6	-	-	TGTGCCAGCAGCTTATTCAGAGGGAATCAGCCCCAGCATTTT	CASSLFRGNQPQHF
TRBJ1-2	TRBV15	-	-	TGTGCCACCAGCAGAGAGTTCTCAGAAGGCTACACCTTC	CATSREFSEGYTF
TRBJ2-1	TRBV18	-	TRBD1	TGTGCCAGCTCACCGGGGGCAGGGGGCTATGAGCAGTTCTTC	CASSPGAGGYEQFF
TRBJ1-1	TRBV2	-	-	TGTGCCAGCAGAAGGGGTGAGAACACTGAAGCTTTCTTT	CASRRGENTEAFF
TRBJ2-2	TRBV4-2	-	TRBD2	TGTGCCAGCAGCCTTAGCGGGGCCAACACCGGGGAGCTGTTTTTT	CASSLSGANTGELFF
TRBJ1-5	TRBV28	-	-	TGTGCCAGCATTCAGGTGGGGGGAGGACAGCCCCAGCATTTT	CASIQVGGGQPQHF
TRBJ2-1	TRBV28	once	TRBD2	TGTGCCAGCAGACTAAAAACTAGCGGGAGCGGCAATGAGCAGTTCTTC	CASRLKTSGSGNEQFF
TRBJ2-6	TRBV30	-	-	TGTGCCTGGAGTTCTACCAACGTCCTGACTTTC	CAWSSTNVLTF
TRBJ1-4	TRBV6-1	-	TRBD1	TGTGCCAGCAGTGAGGGGACAGGGGGGGAAAAACTGTTTTTT	CASSEGTGGEKLFF
TRBJ1-2	TRBV4-3	many	-	TGCGCCAGCAGCCAAGTATCTACCGGAGCTCGGGGCTACACCTTC	CASSQVSTGARGYTF
TRBJ1-3	TRBV6-5	-	TRBD1	TGTGCCAGCAGCTTAAGACAGGGGCGGGGAAACACCATATATTTT	CASSLRQGRGNTIYF
TRBJ2-2	TRBV7-7	-	-	TGTGCCAGCAGCGAGAGGGGGACGGTGAACACCGGGGAGCTGTTTTTT	CASSERGTVNTGELFF
TRBJ1-1	TRBV2	-	-	TGTGCCAGCCAGCCAGCGTGGATGAACACTGAAGCTTTCTTT	CASQPAWMNTEAFF
TRBJ1-1	TRBV25-1	-	-	TGTGCCAGCAGTGAATTTGGAGGGACCGCTTTCTTT	CASSEFGGTAFF
TRBJ2-2	TRBV6-4	-	TRBD2	TGTGCCACCCTCTTAAGCGGGATCGGGGAGCTGTTTTTT	CATLLSGIGELFF
TRBJ2-1	TRBV7-8	-	TRBD1	TGTGCCAGCAGCTCGACAGGGAAGTCCTACAATGAGCAGTTCTTC	CASSSTGKSYNEQFF
TRBJ2-1	TRBV5-1	-	-	TGCGCCAGCAGACCCGGGAGCTCCGAGCAGTTCTTC	CASRPGSSEQFF
TRBJ2-6	TRBV21-1	-	-	TGTGCCAGCAGCAGGGGGACAGGGAGCTCTGGGGCCAACGTCCTGACTTTC	CASSRGTGSSGANVLTF
TRBJ2-5	TRBV19	-	-	TGTGCCAGCGCTACTAGCTGGCAAGAGACCCAGTACTTC	CASATSWQETQYF
TRBJ1-5	TRBV30	-	-	TGTGCCTGGAGTGCCTTCCGGGGTACGGGTAACCAGCCCCAGCATTTT	CAWSAFRGTGNQPQHF
TRBJ2-6	TRBV5-1	-	TRBD1	TGCGCCAGCAGCCTCGGAACAGGGGGCGCTGGGGCCAACGTCCTGACTTTC	CASSLGTGGAGANVLTF